Here is one T cell receptor (beta chain) with its context. What it binds is unknown. This sample is part of a study of shared clonotypes between healthy human individuals. Study-level background: Donors had three CD4 naive, three CD4 memory, two CD8 naive and one CD8 memory plate apiece. The study, taken as a whole, reports: Some clonotypes were shared by all four sorted-subset donors, while others were not shared. The non-shared ones had lower generation probabilities than the shared ones. Sharing across four donors was seen in 4% to 5.5% of naive CD4 clonotypes. In general, naive subsets displayed greater estimated richness than memory subsets did.

Naive CD8 cells, CD45RO-negative and positively selected for CCR7, excluded terminally differentiated effector memory CD45RA+ cells. Libraries were prepared by immunoSEQ multiplex PCR; TCRdb keeps only in-frame clonotypes and omits some of them. The sample yields over 800,000 clones, 80% to 95% seen once. Sequencing used naive CD8+ T cells sorted from blood. The sequence derives from a man in his thirties or forties in good health.

This CDR3 is CASSARLAPSNTGELFF. The CDR3 DNA is TGTGCCAGCAGCGCACGACTAGCGCCCTCGAACACCGGGGAGCTGTTTTTT. V is TRBV13 and J is TRBJ2-2, with TRBD2 matching over 8 bases. Per germline, CDR1 PRHDT and CDR2 FYEKMQ (reference sequence). The V segment lost 5 bases and the J segment 0 bases; nucleotides outside the gene matches: 8. There are 17 residues in the CDR3.